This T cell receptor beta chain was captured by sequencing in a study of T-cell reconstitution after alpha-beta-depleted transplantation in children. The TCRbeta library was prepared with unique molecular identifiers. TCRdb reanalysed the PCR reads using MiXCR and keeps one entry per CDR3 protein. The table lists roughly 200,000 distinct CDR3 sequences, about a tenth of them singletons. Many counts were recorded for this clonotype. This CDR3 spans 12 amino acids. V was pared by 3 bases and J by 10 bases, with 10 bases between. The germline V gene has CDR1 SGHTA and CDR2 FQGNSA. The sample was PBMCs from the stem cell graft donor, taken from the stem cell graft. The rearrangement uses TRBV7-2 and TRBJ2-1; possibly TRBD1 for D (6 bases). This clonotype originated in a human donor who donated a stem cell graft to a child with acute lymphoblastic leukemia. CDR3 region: CASSFTDREQFF. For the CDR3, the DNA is TGTGCCAGCAGCTTCACAGACAGGGAGCAGTTCTTC.